The sequence of this T cell receptor (beta chain) was determined in a study of technical replicates of blood from a few donors. The CDR3 contains 15 residues. Per germline, CDR1 SGHTA and CDR2 FQGNSA. Comments on this clone: An end of the junction differs from the germline gene, which may be a read error.

Repertoires were generated with immunoSEQ multiplex PCR, while TCRdb's copy carries only in-frame clones and drops some. In the table there are about 80,000 clones, roughly 90% of which are singletons. This clonotype was sampled from a human donor in good health. The chain carries TRBV7-2 and TRBJ2-1, with unresolved D. The sequenced material came from T cells isolated from PBMCs. The CDR3 sequence: CASSSNSNSYNEQFF. CDR3 DNA sequence: TGTGCCAGCAGCTCGAACTCCAACTCCTATAATGAGCAGTTCTTC. The full variable domain, rest sourced from reference TRBV7-2 and TRBJ2-1, is GAGVSQSPSNKVTEKGKDVELRCDPISGHTALYWYRQSLGQGLEFLIYFQGNSAPDKSGLPSDRFSAERTGGSVSTLTIQRTQQEDSAVYLCASSSNSNSYNEQFFGPGTRLTVL.